The text below deals with one T cell receptor (beta chain). This sample was taken from a study of T cell changes during pregnancy in multiple sclerosis. CDR1 is WNHNN and CDR2 is SYGVQD in the germline V gene (reference sequence). V dropped 5 bases and J dropped 1 base, with 18 bases sitting between them. The CDR3 runs to 16 residues. This table comes from immunoSEQ multiplex PCR, and its TCRdb copy is limited to in-frame clones, with some not included. The table has approximately 100,000 clones, approximately 90% seen once. The rearrangement links TRBV10-1 to TRBJ2-7; weak D call: TRBD1 (6 bases). This material consisted of peripheral blood, taken after pregnancy. The TCR sequence derives from a female donor with multiple sclerosis, enrolled in a pregnancy study. The CDR3 loop reads CASSQTGHWTSYEQYF. CDR3 nucleotides: TGCGCCAGCAGTCAAACGGGACACTGGACTTCCTACGAGCAGTACTTC.